This T cell receptor (beta chain) stems from a study of T cell repertoires in cytomegalovirus infection (dated by TCRdb to between 2019 and 2020). Background for the entire study: Alongside well-studied HLA-B-restricted epitopes, the peptide stimulations were aimed at recently identified HLA-C-restricted CMV epitopes, whose presentation resists viral immunomodulation. Because public TCR beta signatures pointed to carriage of CMV infection together with the matching HLA type, the HLA type of each donor mattered for the analysis.

This specimen's treatment or condition label, interpreted: in vitro stimulation with specific CMV peptide epitopes to enrich CMV-specific T cells. From a lookup of the germline V gene, CDR1 and CDR2 are MNHNS and SASEGT. Trimming removed 3 bases from V and 4 bases from J; the gene matches leave 14 bases unexplained. Reading from cysteine to phenylalanine, the CDR3 counts 17 amino acids. The entry retains the CDR3 DNA only, 51 bases that are in frame from base 1. A few counts support this clonotype. What antigen it recognizes has not been identified. No base-level quality is on record; no much larger clone is a single base apart. The full study reports these points: In both this cohort and an independent cohort of several hundred donors, the cumulative frequency of public TCR beta family members distinguished carriers of CMV infection plus the relevant HLA type. The ex vivo response was dominated by HLA-C-restricted CMV-specific TCR beta clonotypes, which also provided the single most frequent clonotype in two of eight donors.

Sequenced using an Illumina HiSeq 1500. TCRdb reanalyzed the raw reads on its own, using fastp at Q25 for trimming and MiXCR for clone calling, and kept in-frame beta chains. Every distinct CDR3 protein forms one entry, paired with its most common genes and DNA. The sample table contains 900,000 to 950,000 distinct CDR3 sequences; only one count was recorded for about 33% of them. The leading ten clones occupy roughly an eighth of the sample. Here the sequenced sample was cultured CD8+ T cells from PBMCs, taken from culture after CMV antigen stimulation. The source is a human donor in good health (CMV status not recorded). Some clones in this sample may be carry-over from other donors' samples. The V and J genes are TRBV6-1 and TRBJ2-5; 7 middle bases align to TRBD1. CDR3 region: CASSDEGTETRGETQYF. The nucleotide sequence reads as follows: TGTGCCAGCAGTGACGAGGGGACAGAAACTAGAGGAGAGACCCAGTACTTC.